This T cell receptor (beta chain) is from a study of cytomegalovirus exposure and HLA in healthy donors listed by TCRdb under 2017. Describing the broader study: According to a later analysis, one platform produced both the roughly 120 validation repertoires and the 666 repertoires of the first cohort. To predict cytomegalovirus infection status, the study combined high-throughput TCR immunosequencing, statistical association of individual TCRs with disease status, and machine learning. The study was designed to test whether signatures of past pathogen exposure could be identified by cataloging public T cell receptors. A separate validation cohort of some 130 different subjects was used in addition to the approximately 700-subject first cohort. Study-level results and caveats: The study listed 164 TCR beta chains as associated with cytomegalovirus. In a later analysis, TCRs clustered in the first cohort were found to also tend to co-occur in the roughly 130 validation repertoires, with 94% of cluster scores above 0. Most TCR sequences were seen in very few donors, while some public TCRs were found in many individuals. It was suggested by the authors that the approach could potentially be generalized to other disease states and immunological phenotypes. The validation cohort had no HLA typing available for a later analysis, so co-occurrence within that cohort was assessed over all 130 or so repertoires. Cytomegalovirus status was reported to be diagnosed by the classifier with high specificity and sensitivity in both the original and validation cohorts. A few of the identified cytomegalovirus-associated TCR beta chains were confirmed in vitro to be specific for cytomegalovirus antigens.

In this sample, this clone turned up a few times. What antigen it recognizes has not been identified. One base away there is no much larger clone; base qualities are not given. The library was built by means of the immunoSEQ multiplex PCR assay. On the study's bioinformatics: To diagnose cytomegalovirus status from the catalog of TCR beta chain sequences, a statistical classification framework was built. Not all clones reach the TCRdb copy of this immuneACCESS table, which keeps in-frame sequences only. Checked studies attribute under half of the gap to unresolved V genes and leave the rest unexplained. V and J calls and clone size are copied from that table; D and trimming were computed from the DNA. For this sample the table gives 100,000 to 150,000 clones, of which roughly 90% were detected only once. The ten largest clones capture about 1.5% of the sample. From the germline V gene, CDR1 is SGDLS and CDR2 is YYNGEE. The trim is 0 bases for V and 2 bases for J, with a gap of 5 bases between the germline ends. The CDR3 holds 13 amino acids from the cysteine to the phenylalanine. Only the CDR3 region is kept as DNA, spanning 39 bases read in frame from base 1.

Separate from the approximately 700-subject first cohort, the validation cohort of about 120 subjects was the group to which the donors belonged. In this chain, TRBV9 is recombined with TRBJ1-2, with the D segment identity uncertain. Source material: PBMCs. The receptor's source is a young man in good health and CMV-seronegative. The DNA sequence reads TGTGCCAGCAGCGTAGTTGAGAACTATGGCTACACCTTC. This translates into CASSVVENYGYTF.